These T cell receptor beta chains were read from a single sample in a study of CD8 T cells in Susac syndrome. In TCRdb, the immunoSEQ multiplex PCR reads were re-called with MiXCR into one record per CDR3 protein. Of over 80,000 distinct CDR3 sequences listed, 85% to 95% are singletons. The material sequenced was CD8+ T cells from PBMCs. The receptors originated from a human donor in good health. CDR3s include the opening cysteine and the closing phenylalanine or tryptophan. The D gene is left open where the match is weak. Where a row states a size, it is once, few, many or the class of an expanded clone; other rows omit it.

j_call d_call cdr3_length clone_size v_call cdr3_nt cdr3_aa
TRBJ2-3 - 12 few TRBV5-6 TGTGCCAGCAGCTTGGCAGGGGATACGCAGTATTTT CASSLAGDTQYF
TRBJ2-3 TRBD2 15 once TRBV6-4 TGTGCCAGCAGTACTAGCGGGGGGGCCACAGATACGCAGTATTTT CASSTSGGATDTQYF
TRBJ1-2 - 12 - TRBV10-2 TGCGCCAGCAGTGACTTGCCTGCGACAGAATTCTTC CASSDLPATEFF
TRBJ2-6 - 17 - TRBV7-9 TGTGCCAGCAGGACCCAAGATGGACCTCCTGGGGCCAACGTCCTGACTTTC CASRTQDGPPGANVLTF
TRBJ2-3 - 19 - TRBV7-8 TGTGCCAGCAGCTTAGCCGCCTACGGATCCTTACTTAGCACAGATACGCAGTATTTT CASSLAAYGSLLSTDTQYF
TRBJ1-2 - 11 few TRBV2 TGTGCCAGCAGTGGGTTCCCTCTCTACACCTTC CASSGFPLYTF
TRBJ2-1 - 11 - TRBV29-1 TGCAGCGTTGAATGGTACAATGAGCAGTTCTTC CSVEWYNEQFF
TRBJ1-2 - 13 - TRBV29-1 TGCAGCGTTGAAGATGTACGGGGGCTCGGCTACACCTTC CSVEDVRGLGYTF
TRBJ1-2 - 13 once TRBV2 TGTGCCAGCAGTGCGAGGGATTCCTATGGCTACACCTTC CASSARDSYGYTF
TRBJ1-1 - 14 - TRBV7-8 TGTGCCAGCAGCTCCGGCGGGGGGGGCACTGAAGCTTTCTTT CASSSGGGGTEAFF
TRBJ2-7 - 15 once TRBV7-6 TGTGCCAGCAGCAATATCCAGAGTGGGTCCTACGAGCAGTACTTC CASSNIQSGSYEQYF
TRBJ2-5 TRBD2 15 - TRBV11-2 TGTGCCAGCAGACACTGGACTAGCGGAAAAGAGACCCAGTACTTC CASRHWTSGKETQYF
TRBJ1-6 TRBD1 15 - TRBV2 TGTGCCAGCAGTTCTCGACAGGGATTGAATTCACCCCTCCACTTT CASSSRQGLNSPLHF
TRBJ2-5 - 13 - TRBV30 TGTGCCTGGAGTGGCTGGGGAGGAGAGACCCAGTACTTC CAWSGWGGETQYF
TRBJ2-1 TRBD1 11 - TRBV29-1 TGCAGCGCAACGGACAGGGGCGTAGAGTTCTTC CSATDRGVEFF
TRBJ1-1 - 15 - TRBV19 TGTGCCAGTAGTCCAAGGACGTGGGGGAACACTGAAGCTTTCTTT CASSPRTWGNTEAFF
TRBJ2-7 TRBD1 14 - TRBV19 TGTGCCTGCCAACCGGGACAGGGGGCGAGGGAGCAGTACTTC CACQPGQGAREQYF
TRBJ1-3 - 15 - TRBV9 TGTGCCAGCAGCGGTCGGGGGGCACAAAGAAACACCATATATTTT CASSGRGAQRNTIYF
TRBJ1-3 - 13 - TRBV29-1 TGCAGCGTACTCGGACAATTTGGAAACACCATATATTTT CSVLGQFGNTIYF
TRBJ2-5 TRBD2 15 - TRBV20-1 TGCAGTGCTAGAGGCCCTAGCGGGGAGATCGAGACCCAGTACTTC CSARGPSGEIETQYF
TRBJ1-2 TRBD1 17 - TRBV10-3 TGTGCCATCAGTGATCCAACAGGGGAGGGGAATGCCTATGGCTACACCTTC CAISDPTGEGNAYGYTF
TRBJ2-6 - 15 - TRBV12-3/TRBV12-4 TGTGCCCCGGGGCAGGGATTCTCTGGGGCCAACGTCCTGACTTTC CAPGQGFSGANVLTF
TRBJ2-1 TRBD2 16 - TRBV7-6 TGTGCCAGCAGCTTAGCTCCTAGCGGGGGTTTCGGTGAGCAGTTCTTC CASSLAPSGGFGEQFF
TRBJ2-5 - 14 - TRBV20-1 TGCAGTGCTGTTATTTTAGCGGAGGGGGAGACCCAGTACTTC CSAVILAEGETQYF
TRBJ2-7 TRBD2 14 - TRBV13 TGTGCCAGCAGTGGAGGGACTAGCAGCTACGAGCAGTACTTC CASSGGTSSYEQYF
TRBJ2-5 - 15 - TRBV4-1 TGCGCCAGCAGCCAAGATAGGGCGGTCCAAGAGACCCAGTACTTC CASSQDRAVQETQYF
TRBJ2-5 - 15 - TRBV29-1 TGCAGCGCCCTGGGGCTGGCACGGAGCCAAGAGACCCAGTACTTC CSALGLARSQETQYF
TRBJ1-2 TRBD1 14 - TRBV11-2 TGTGCCAGCAGCGCCGCCGGGACAGCCTATGGCTACACCTTC CASSAAGTAYGYTF
TRBJ2-7 - 13 - TRBV13 TGTGCCAGCAGCCCCCCCGGAGCTATCGAGCAGTACTTC CASSPPGAIEQYF
TRBJ1-2 - 13 - TRBV4-1 TGCGCCAGCAGCCATTCAGTTAACTATGGCTACACCTTC CASSHSVNYGYTF
TRBJ2-1 - 12 once TRBV9 TGTGCCAGCAGCCCCCCGTCGGCCGAGCAGTTCTTC CASSPPSAEQFF
TRBJ1-1 TRBD1 13 - TRBV20-1 TGCAGTGCTGGCGGACAGGGAAGGACTGAAGCTTTCTTT CSAGGQGRTEAFF